The 28 T cell receptor beta chains below all came from one sample that was sequenced in a study of early T cells in non-severe SARS-CoV-2 infection. TCRdb called the 5' RACE reads again in MiXCR, with one record for every CDR3 protein. The table lists 80,000 to 95,000 distinct CDR3 sequences, approximately 15% of them singletons. The source material was whole blood. The receptors were sampled from an adult who was a healthcare worker with PCR-confirmed SARS-CoV-2 infection or an uninfected control (not recorded which).

This clonotype was picked up a small number of times. The genes are TRBV29-1 and TRBJ2-7; possibly TRBD2 for D (6 bases). Trimming left V 5 bases short and J 7 bases short, with 9 bases between. The CDR3 totals 10 residues. Germline CDR1 reads SQVTM; CDR2 reads ANQGSEA. The CDR3, as DNA: TGCAGCGTTATACGGGGGGAGCAGTACTTC. Translated: CSVIRGEQYF.

This clonotype was seen a few times. This chain uses TRBV10-3 with TRBJ2-1; 9 nucleotides line up with TRBD1. CDR3 length: 14 residues. Germline lookup yields CDR1 ENHRY and CDR2 SYGVKD. V trimming: 5 bases; J trimming: 3 bases; junction bases outside the gene matches: 2. CDR3 protein: CAISRTGDYNEQFF. The CDR3 DNA is TGTGCCATCAGTAGGACAGGGGACTACAATGAGCAGTTCTTC.

This chain uses TRBV2 with TRBJ2-5; 8 bases align to TRBD2. The junction had 7 bases not matched to a gene; V was cut back by 5 bases and J by 2 bases. The CDR3 runs to 15 residues. From germline, CDR1 is SNHLY and CDR2 FYNNEI. The DNA for the CDR3 is TGTGCCAGCAGTTACTTAGCGGGGCAACAAGAGACCCAGTACTTC. Residues: CASSYLAGQQETQYF.

This clonotype was observed a few times. The gene calls are TRBV5-5 and TRBJ1-2, with D possibly TRBD1 on 5 matching bases. This CDR3 is 13 amino acids long. CDR1 and CDR2 (germline): SGHKS, YYEKEE (reference sequence). Trimming removed 4 bases from V and 6 bases from J, with 13 bases in between. This CDR3 reads CASSPGPRDGYTF. Written as DNA, the CDR3 is TGTGCCAGCAGCCCGGGACCCCGGGATGGCTACACCTTC.

This chain uses TRBV18 with TRBJ1-4; D might be TRBD1 (6 bases). The ends were cut back, 2 bases at V and 7 bases at J, with 8 bases in the middle. In germline, CDR1 is KGHSH, CDR2 LQKENI. The CDR3 is 13 amino acids. For the CDR3, the DNA is TGTGCCAGCTCACCAGGGACACCTGAAAAACTGTTTTTT. It specifies CASSPGTPEKLFF.

The gene calls are TRBV21-1 and TRBJ2-7; no DNA check was done on the table's D call, TRBD1. TRBV21-1 is a pseudogene segment. The CDR3 is 13 residues long. The DNA for the CDR3 is TGTGCCAGCAGCGACGGGACAACCTACGAGCAGTACTTC. Translating it yields CASSDGTTYEQYF.

This clonotype showed up just a few times. The gene calls are TRBV7-2 and TRBJ2-7, with a weak D call TRBD1 (5 bases). Trimming stripped 3 bases from V and 2 bases from J, with 8 bases between. The CDR3 is 13 residues long. CDR1 and CDR2 (germline): SGHTA, FQGNSA. The CDR3: CASSFQTAYEQYF. The CDR3 nucleotides are TGTGCCAGCAGCTTTCAGACAGCCTACGAGCAGTACTTC.

The chain has TRBV29-1 and TRBJ2-7; 12 bases map to TRBD2. The CDR3 spans 14 residues. Germline CDR1 is SQVTM and CDR2 is ANQGSEA. V lost 6 bases, J lost 3 bases, and 6 bases stayed unmatched. CDR3 DNA: TGCAGCGTCTCAAAGACTAGCGGGGGCTACGAGCAGTACTTC. As protein: CSVSKTSGGYEQYF.

The rearrangement links TRBV3-1 to TRBJ1-5, with a possible D match to TRBD1 (5 bases). The CDR3 runs 14 residues. Germline-derived CDR1 and CDR2 are LGHDT and YNNKEL (reference sequence). Trimming left V 2 bases short and J 3 bases short, with 8 bases between. The CDR3 loop reads CASSQQGSNQPQHF. The CDR3 region has the DNA TGTGCCAGCAGCCAACAGGGTTCCAATCAGCCCCAGCATTTT. Full variable domain (remainder filled in from reference TRBV3-1 and TRBJ1-5): DTAVSQTPKYLVTQMGNDKSIKCEQNLGHDTMYWYKQDSKKFLKIMFSYNNKELIINETVPNRFSPKSPDKAHLNLHINSLELGDSAVYFCASSQQGSNQPQHFGDGTRLSIL.

A few counts support this clonotype. The chain links TRBV11-2 to TRBJ1-4; the D is unclear. V lost 0 bases to trimming and J lost 0 bases, with 8 bases between them. The CDR3 is made up of 16 amino acids. The germline V gene has CDR1 SGHAT and CDR2 FQNNGV. In nucleotides, the CDR3 is TGTGCCAGCAGCTTAGATGCGGGTGCAACTAATGAAAAACTGTTTTTT. Translation gives CASSLDAGATNEKLFF.

In its sample, this clonotype was seen many times. The chain links TRBV27 to TRBJ1-1, with D perhaps matching TRBD1 (5 bases). In germline, CDR1 is MNHEY, CDR2 SMNVEV (reference sequence). V gave up 1 base and J gave up 1 base, with 7 bases separating them. There are 14 residues in the CDR3. The CDR3 loop is CASSLWGGNTEAFF. CDR3 nucleotides: TGTGCCAGCAGTTTATGGGGGGGGAACACTGAAGCTTTCTTT.

This clonotype has a handful of counts. The chain recombines TRBV11-1 with TRBJ2-7; 7 bases are shared with TRBD1. V was pared by 5 bases and J by 2 bases, with 6 bases of the junction left unmatched. The germline V gene encodes CDR1 SGHAT and CDR2 FQDESV (reference sequence). This CDR3 has 14 residues. The CDR3 sequence is CASSDRGQTYEQYF. The DNA for the CDR3 is TGTGCCAGCAGCGATAGGGGACAGACCTACGAGCAGTACTTC.

This rearrangement joins TRBV24-1 to TRBJ2-5, with D possibly being TRBD1 (6 bases). Germline CDR1 reads KGHDR; CDR2 reads SFDVKD. V was pared by 0 bases and J by 0 bases, with 10 bases between. The length of the CDR3 is 16 residues. As DNA, the CDR3 is TGTGCCACCAGTGATTTGTTAAAGGGGGACCAAGAGACCCAGTACTTC. This gives the protein CATSDLLKGDQETQYF.

This clonotype came up a few times. A junction boundary mismatches the germline segment, possibly from a read error. The chain recombines TRBV7-3 with TRBJ1-3; 9 nucleotides line up with TRBD1. The CDR3 has 18 amino acids. CDR1 and CDR2 (germline): SGHTA, FQGTGA. The DNA for the CDR3 is TGTGCCAGCAGCTTGACCGGGACAGGGCTGCGCTCTGGAAACACCTTATATTTT. It codes for CASSLTGTGLRSGNTLYF.

This clonotype was picked up a small number of times. The chain recombines TRBV20-1 with TRBJ2-7, with 10 bases lining up with TRBD2. Germline V gives CDR1 DFQATT, CDR2 SNEGSKA (reference sequence). This CDR3 has 14 residues. J gave up 3 bases and V 5 bases, and 7 bases lay outside the gene matches. CDR3 in DNA: TGCAGTGCTCTCCGGACTAGCGGCATCTACGAGCAGTACTTC. Residues: CSALRTSGIYEQYF.

The rearrangement uses TRBV28 and TRBJ2-7; no clear D. CDR1 is MDHEN, CDR2 SYDVKM, per germline. V was shortened by 3 bases and J by 2 bases, with 11 bases between the two germline ends. This CDR3 region has 14 residues. For the CDR3, the DNA is TGTGCCAGCAGTTTTCTTTCTCCCCCCTACGAGCAGTACTTC. This translates into CASSFLSPPYEQYF.

V is TRBV19 and J is TRBJ1-2; the D gene is possibly TRBD1 (6 bases). V dropped 3 bases and J dropped 5 bases, with 19 bases sitting between them. CDR1 is LNHDA, CDR2 SQIVND, per germline (reference sequence). CDR3 size: 16 residues. The CDR3 is CASSIPGQPLMYGYTF. CDR3 DNA sequence: TGTGCCAGTAGTATCCCCGGACAGCCGCTCATGTATGGCTACACCTTC.

This clonotype was counted a few times. V usage is TRBV6-1 and J usage is TRBJ2-2; 9 nucleotides agree with TRBD2. In germline, CDR1 is MNHNS, CDR2 SASEGT. CDR3 length equals 18 residues. V lost 0 bases to trimming and J lost 2 bases; unmatched junction nucleotides: 7. In DNA, the CDR3 is TGTGCCAGCAGTGAAGCGGGTAGCGGGGGCCCTAACACCGGGGAGCTGTTTTTT. This translates into CASSEAGSGGPNTGELFF.

The rearrangement joins TRBV3-1 to TRBJ2-2; the match to TRBD1 covers 7 bases. J gave up 3 bases and V 1 base, and 11 bases lay outside the gene matches. The CDR3 is 18 residues long. Germline V gene sequence: CDR1 LGHDT, CDR2 YNNKEL (reference sequence). The CDR3 is CASSQVDREIPYTGELFF. CDR3 nucleotides: TGTGCCAGCAGCCAAGTTGACAGGGAGATACCCTACACCGGGGAGCTGTTTTTT.

This rearrangement joins TRBV11-2 to TRBJ2-2; 11 nucleotides match TRBD2. V lost 3 bases, J lost 3 bases, and 3 bases stayed unmatched. Germline values: CDR1 SGHAT, CDR2 FQNNGV. CDR3 length equals 16 residues. CDR3 in amino acids: CASSLASGGYTGELFF. CDR3 nucleotide sequence: TGTGCCAGCAGCTTGGCTAGCGGGGGGTACACCGGGGAGCTGTTTTTT.

This clonotype was seen repeatedly, ten times or more. The rearrangement uses TRBV29-1 and TRBJ2-3; weak D call: TRBD2 (6 bases). Per germline, CDR1 SQVTM and CDR2 ANQGSEA. V shed 4 bases and J shed 6 bases, with 8 bases lying between them. The CDR3 has 11 amino acids. The CDR3 region has the DNA TGCAGCGTTGCGGGGAGGGATACGCAGTATTTT. It translates to CSVAGRDTQYF.

This clonotype was seen a few times. Relative to the germline gene, one junction end is altered; a read error may explain this. This rearrangement joins TRBV7-7 to TRBJ2-2; no clear D. The germline gives CDR1 SSHAT, CDR2 FNYEAQ (reference sequence). The CDR3 sequence is 13 residues long. CDR3: CASSLAGAGELFF. The DNA for the CDR3 is TGTGCTAGCAGCTTAGCTGGCGCCGGGGAGCTGTTTTTT. Combining the CDR3 with reference TRBV7-7 and TRBJ2-2 gives the whole variable domain GAGVSQSPRYKVTKRGQDVTLRCDPISSHATLYWYQQALGQGPEFLTYFNYEAQPDKSGLPSDRFSAERPEGSISTLTIQRTEQRDSAMYRCASSLAGAGELFFGEGSRLTVL.

The V gene is TRBV12-3 or TRBV12-4, the J gene TRBJ2-2; D not resolved. V lost 8 bases, J lost 12 bases, and 16 bases lay in between. The CDR3 contains 12 residues. CDR3 DNA: TGTGCCAGCCGGTCAGGCCCCCAACAGCTGTTTTTT. Translating it yields CASRSGPQQLFF.

This clonotype appeared many times. This chain joins TRBV10-1 and TRBJ1-5; no clear D. The CDR3 runs 17 residues. Germline V gene data show CDR1 as WNHNN and CDR2 as SYGVQD (reference sequence). V was cut by 6 bases and J by 0 bases, with 18 bases left in between. The CDR3 protein is CASRPGRTNFSNQPQHF. The CDR3 nucleotides are TGCGCCAGCAGACCCGGACGGACTAACTTTAGCAATCAGCCCCAGCATTTT.

This clonotype was seen a few times. The V gene is TRBV18, the J gene TRBJ2-3; 9 nucleotides match TRBD2. CDR1 KGHSH and CDR2 LQKENI come from the germline V gene. The trim removed 2 bases at V and 3 bases at J, leaving 3 bases unmatched. The CDR3 sequence is 15 residues long. The CDR3 coding sequence is TGTGCCAGCTCACCAGGAGCGGGGGGAACAGATACGCAGTATTTT. Protein product: CASSPGAGGTDTQYF.

The genes are TRBV20-1 and TRBJ2-7, with TRBD2 identical over 8 bases. The CDR3 contains 13 residues. The V gene end was trimmed by 6 bases and the J gene end by 0 bases; junction bases not matched to a gene: 4. Germline-derived CDR1 and CDR2 are DFQATT and SNEGSKA (reference sequence). CDR3 region: CSALREDSYEQYF. The CDR3 DNA reads TGCAGTGCACTGCGGGAGGACTCCTACGAGCAGTACTTC.

This clonotype has only a few counts. The J gene is TRBJ2-3, the V gene TRBV10-2, with TRBD2 as a possible D gene (6 bases). Germline V lookup: CDR1 WSHSY, CDR2 SAAADI. This CDR3 comprises 12 residues. Trimming took 11 bases from V and 0 from J, leaving 9 bases between them. The CDR3 sequence: CAGGVSTDTQYF. For the CDR3, the DNA is TGCGCCGGCGGGGTTAGCACAGATACGCAGTATTTT.

Concerning this clonotype itself: The junction departs from germline at one end; a sequencing error may be responsible. The chain couples TRBV5-6 to TRBJ2-1, with TRBD1 matching 8 bases. The CDR3 consists of 16 residues. The germline gives CDR1 SGHDT, CDR2 YYEEEE. In nucleotides, the CDR3 is TGTCCCAGCAGCTTGGCCCCAGGGGGCGGATACAATGAGCAGTTCTTC. Its translation: CPSSLAPGGGYNEQFF. The whole variable domain, remainder taken from reference TRBV5-6 and TRBJ2-1, is DAGVTQSPTHLIKTRGQQVTLRCSPKSGHDTVSWYQQALGQGPQFIFQYYEEEERQRGNFPDRFSGHQFPNYSSELNVNALLLGDSALYLCPSSLAPGGGYNEQFFGPGTRLTVL.